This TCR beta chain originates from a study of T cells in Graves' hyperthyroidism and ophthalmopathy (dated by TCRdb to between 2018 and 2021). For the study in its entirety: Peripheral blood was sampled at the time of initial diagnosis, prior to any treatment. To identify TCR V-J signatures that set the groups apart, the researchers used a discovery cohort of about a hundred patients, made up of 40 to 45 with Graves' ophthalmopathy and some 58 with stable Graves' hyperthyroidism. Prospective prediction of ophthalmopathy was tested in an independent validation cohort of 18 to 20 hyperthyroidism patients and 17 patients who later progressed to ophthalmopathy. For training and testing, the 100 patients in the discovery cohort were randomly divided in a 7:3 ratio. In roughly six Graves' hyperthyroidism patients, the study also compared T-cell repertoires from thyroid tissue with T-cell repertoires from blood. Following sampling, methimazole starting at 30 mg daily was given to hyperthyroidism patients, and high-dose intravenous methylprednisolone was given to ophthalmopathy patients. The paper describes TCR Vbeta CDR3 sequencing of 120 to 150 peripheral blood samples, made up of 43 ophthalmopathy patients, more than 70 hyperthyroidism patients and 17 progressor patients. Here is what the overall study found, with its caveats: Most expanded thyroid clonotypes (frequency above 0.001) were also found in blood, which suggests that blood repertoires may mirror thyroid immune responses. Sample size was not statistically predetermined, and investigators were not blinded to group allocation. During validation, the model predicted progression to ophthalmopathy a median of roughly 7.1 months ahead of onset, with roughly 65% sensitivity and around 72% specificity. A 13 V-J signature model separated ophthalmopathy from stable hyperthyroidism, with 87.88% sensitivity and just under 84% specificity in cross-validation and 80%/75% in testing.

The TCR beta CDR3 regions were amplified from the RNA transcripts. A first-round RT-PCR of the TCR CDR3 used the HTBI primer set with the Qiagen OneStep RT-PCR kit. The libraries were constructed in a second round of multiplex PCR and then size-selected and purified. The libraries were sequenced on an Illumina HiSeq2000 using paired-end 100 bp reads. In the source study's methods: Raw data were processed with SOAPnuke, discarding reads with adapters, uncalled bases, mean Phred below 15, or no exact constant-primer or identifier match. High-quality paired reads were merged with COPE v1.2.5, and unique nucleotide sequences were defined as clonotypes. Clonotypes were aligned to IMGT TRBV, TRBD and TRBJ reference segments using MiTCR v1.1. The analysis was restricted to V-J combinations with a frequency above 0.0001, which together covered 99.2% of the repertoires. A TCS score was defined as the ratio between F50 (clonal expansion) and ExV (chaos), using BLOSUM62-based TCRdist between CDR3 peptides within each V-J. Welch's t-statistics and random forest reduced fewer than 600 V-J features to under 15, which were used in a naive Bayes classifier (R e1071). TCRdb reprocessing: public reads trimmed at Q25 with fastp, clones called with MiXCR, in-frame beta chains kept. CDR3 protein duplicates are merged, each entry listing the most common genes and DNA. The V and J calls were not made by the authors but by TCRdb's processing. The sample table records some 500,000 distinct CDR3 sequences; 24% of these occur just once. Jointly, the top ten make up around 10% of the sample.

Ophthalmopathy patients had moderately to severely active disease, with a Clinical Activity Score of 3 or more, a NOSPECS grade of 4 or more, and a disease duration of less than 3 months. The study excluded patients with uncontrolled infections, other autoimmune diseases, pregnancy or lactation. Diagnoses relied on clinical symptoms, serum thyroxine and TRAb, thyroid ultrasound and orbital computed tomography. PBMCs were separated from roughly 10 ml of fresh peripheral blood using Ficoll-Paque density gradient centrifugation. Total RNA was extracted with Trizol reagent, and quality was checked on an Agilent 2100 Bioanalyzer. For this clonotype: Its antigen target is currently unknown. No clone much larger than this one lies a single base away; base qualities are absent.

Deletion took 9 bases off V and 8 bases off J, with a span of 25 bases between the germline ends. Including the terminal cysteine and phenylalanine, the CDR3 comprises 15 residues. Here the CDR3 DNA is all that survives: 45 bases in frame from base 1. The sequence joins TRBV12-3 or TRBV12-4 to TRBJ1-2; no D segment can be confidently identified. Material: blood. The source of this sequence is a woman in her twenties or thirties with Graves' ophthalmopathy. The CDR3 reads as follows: CASLRPGDLSLGYTF. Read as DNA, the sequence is TGTGCCAGTCTTAGACCGGGAGACCTGAGCCTGGGCTACACCTTC.